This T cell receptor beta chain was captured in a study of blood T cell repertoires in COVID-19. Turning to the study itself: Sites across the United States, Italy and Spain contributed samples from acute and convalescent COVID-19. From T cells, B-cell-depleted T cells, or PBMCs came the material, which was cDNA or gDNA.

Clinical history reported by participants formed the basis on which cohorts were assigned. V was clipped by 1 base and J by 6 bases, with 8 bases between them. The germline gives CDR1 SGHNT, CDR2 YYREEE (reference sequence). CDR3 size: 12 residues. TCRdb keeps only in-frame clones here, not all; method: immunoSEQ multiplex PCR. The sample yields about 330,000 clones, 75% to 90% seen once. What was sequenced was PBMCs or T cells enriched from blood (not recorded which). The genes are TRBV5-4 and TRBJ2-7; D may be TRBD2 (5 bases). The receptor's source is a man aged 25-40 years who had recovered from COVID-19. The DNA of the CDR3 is TGTGCCAGCAGCTTGACGGGGTCCGAGCAGTACTTC. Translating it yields CASSLTGSEQYF.